This TCR beta chain was observed in a study of T cell responses to AZD1222 COVID-19 vaccine. Assay: immunoSEQ multiplex PCR; the TCRdb copy retains only in-frame clones and omits some. The top ten hold 0.95% to 1.5% of the sample, which has about 160,000 clones, around 95% seen once. This TCR was recovered from an adult in good health. The material sequenced was peripheral blood, taken on day 0 of AZD1222 vaccination.

Here the CDR3 reads CATSGRGDTEAFF. In DNA form, the CDR3 reads TGTGCCACCAGCGGACGAGGGGACACTGAAGCTTTCTTT. The chain is built from TRBV15 and TRBJ1-1; TRBD1 is a possible D gene (5 bases). V lost 5 bases and J lost 3, with 10 bases in between. From germline, CDR1 is LNHNV and CDR2 YYDKDF (reference sequence). The CDR3 loop spans 13 amino acids.